This T cell receptor beta chain stems from a study of T cell responses to AZD1222 COVID-19 vaccine. The CDR3 spans 17 residues. Trimming cost V 3 bases and J 2 bases, with 16 bases left between them. Germline-derived CDR1 and CDR2 are LNHDA and SQIVND (reference sequence). Produced via immunoSEQ multiplex PCR; TCRdb's table is partial and in-frame only. Of 90,000 to 110,000 clones in the sample, over 75% were seen once. Study-wide results and limits: Donors, mostly white British, included more females; clonal diversity was possibly underestimated.

A remark on this clone: Its matching antigen is unknown.

The gene calls are TRBV19 and TRBJ1-4, with D perhaps TRBD1 (5 bases). The clonotype comes from an adult in good health. The input for sequencing was peripheral blood, taken on day 0 of AZD1222 vaccination. The CDR3 spells CASSIVQGRSTNEKLFF. CDR3 in DNA: TGTGCCAGTAGTATTGTGCAGGGAAGATCGACTAATGAAAAACTGTTTTTT.